This record covers a single TCR beta chain. The data originate from a study of blood T cell repertoires in COVID-19. Overall study context: From the United States, Italy and Spain came samples of acute and convalescent COVID-19. Sources were T cells, B-cell-depleted T cells, or PBMCs; the material itself was cDNA or gDNA.

Membership in each cohort depended on participant-reported clinical history. Measured with immunoSEQ multiplex PCR; TCRdb has only the in-frame clones, and not every one. Of 200,000 to 300,000 clones listed, about 87% are singletons. Germline V gene lookup returns CDR1 SGDLS and CDR2 YYNGEE. This CDR3 comprises 13 residues. The V and J ends lost 0 bases and 0 bases respectively, with 3 bases between them. This chain connects TRBV9 to TRBJ1-1; D gene unclear. Sample: PBMCs or T cells enriched from blood (not recorded which). This receptor was taken from a woman aged 40 to 50 with acute COVID-19. Written as DNA, the CDR3 is TGTGCCAGCAGCGTAGGTATGAACACTGAAGCTTTCTTT. Its protein product is CASSVGMNTEAFF.